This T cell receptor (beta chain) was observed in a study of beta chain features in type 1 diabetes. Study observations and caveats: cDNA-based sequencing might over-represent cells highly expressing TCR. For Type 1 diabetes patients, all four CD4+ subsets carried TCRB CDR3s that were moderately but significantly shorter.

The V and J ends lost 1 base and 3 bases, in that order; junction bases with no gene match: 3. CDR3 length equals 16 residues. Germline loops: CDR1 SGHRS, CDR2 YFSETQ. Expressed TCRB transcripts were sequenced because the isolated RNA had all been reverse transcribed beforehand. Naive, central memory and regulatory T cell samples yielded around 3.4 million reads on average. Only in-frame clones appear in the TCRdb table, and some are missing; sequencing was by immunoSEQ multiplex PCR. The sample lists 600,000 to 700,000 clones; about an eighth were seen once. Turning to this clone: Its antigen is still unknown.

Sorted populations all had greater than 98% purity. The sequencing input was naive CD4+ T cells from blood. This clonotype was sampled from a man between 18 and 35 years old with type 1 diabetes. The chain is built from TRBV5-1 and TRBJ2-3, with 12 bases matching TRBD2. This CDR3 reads CASSLRTSGETDTQYF. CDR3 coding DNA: TGCGCCAGCAGCTTGCGGACTAGCGGGGAGACAGATACGCAGTATTTT.